This T cell receptor (beta chain) came from a study of shared clonotypes between healthy human individuals. Germline V gives CDR1 SEHNR, CDR2 FQNEAQ (reference sequence). Trimming took 6 bases from V and 5 from J; bases not matched to a gene: 6. The CDR3 is made up of 15 amino acids. Study-wide results and limits: Richness estimates generally favored naive over memory subsets.

As defined, naive CD8 cells were CD45RO-negative and positively selected for CCR7, with terminally differentiated effector memory CD45RA+ cells excluded. About this clone: Its antigen is undetermined.

The authors loaded around 190 ng DNA, about 30,000 T cell genomes, into sorted-subset replicate PCRs. Sequenced by immunoSEQ multiplex PCR; TCRdb stores in-frame clones only, minus some. The data hold hundreds of thousands of clones, with 90% to 98% observed a single time. The chain recombines TRBV7-9 with TRBJ2-1; 11 nucleotides line up with TRBD2. This TCR was sampled from a man aged 30 to 39 in good health. The sample was naive CD8+ T cells sorted from blood. The CDR3 region is CASRALAGGDNEQFF. CDR3 nucleotides: TGTGCCAGCAGGGCGCTAGCGGGAGGTGACAATGAGCAGTTCTTC.